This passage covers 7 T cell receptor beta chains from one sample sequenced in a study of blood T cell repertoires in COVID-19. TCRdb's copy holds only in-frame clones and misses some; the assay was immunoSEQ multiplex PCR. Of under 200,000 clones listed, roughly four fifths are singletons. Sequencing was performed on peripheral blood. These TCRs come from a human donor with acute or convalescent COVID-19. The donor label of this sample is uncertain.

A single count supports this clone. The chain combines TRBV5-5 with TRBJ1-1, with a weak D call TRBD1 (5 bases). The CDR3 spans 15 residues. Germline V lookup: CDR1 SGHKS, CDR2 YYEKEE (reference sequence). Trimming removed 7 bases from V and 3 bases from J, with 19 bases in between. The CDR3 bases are TGTGCCAGCGGCCGGCCAGGGTCGAAGGACACTGAAGCTTTCTTT. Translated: CASGRPGSKDTEAFF. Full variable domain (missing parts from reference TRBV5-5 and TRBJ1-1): DAGVTQSPTHLIKTRGQQVTLRCSPISGHKSVSWYQQVLGQGPQFIFQYYEKEERGRGNFPDRFSARQFPNYSSELNVNALLLGDSALYLCASGRPGSKDTEAFFGQGTRLTVV.

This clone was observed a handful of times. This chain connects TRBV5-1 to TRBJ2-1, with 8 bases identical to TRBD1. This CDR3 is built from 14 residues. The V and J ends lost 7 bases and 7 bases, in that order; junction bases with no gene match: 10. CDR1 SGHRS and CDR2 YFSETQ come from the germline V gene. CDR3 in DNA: TGCGCCAGCGACGGGACAGGCCTTGGGAATGAGCAGTTCTTC. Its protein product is CASDGTGLGNEQFF. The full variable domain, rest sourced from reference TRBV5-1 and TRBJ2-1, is KAGVTQTPRYLIKTRGQQVTLSCSPISGHRSVSWYQQTPGQGLQFLFEYFSETQRNKGNFPGRFSGRQFSNSRSEMNVSTLELGDSALYLCASDGTGLGNEQFFGPGTRLTVL.

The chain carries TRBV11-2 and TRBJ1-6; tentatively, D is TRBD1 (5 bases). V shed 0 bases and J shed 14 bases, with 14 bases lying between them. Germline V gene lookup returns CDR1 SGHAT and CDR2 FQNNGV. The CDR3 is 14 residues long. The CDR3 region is CASSLEVAGFSLHF. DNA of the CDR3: TGTGCCAGCAGCTTAGAGGTGGCAGGGTTTTCCCTCCACTTT.

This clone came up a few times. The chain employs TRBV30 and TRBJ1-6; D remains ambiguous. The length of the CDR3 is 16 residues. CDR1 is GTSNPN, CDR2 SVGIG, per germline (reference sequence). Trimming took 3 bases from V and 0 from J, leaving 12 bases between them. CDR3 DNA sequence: TGTGCCTGGAGGCGCCTGATCGGCTCCTATAATTCACCCCTCCACTTT. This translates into CAWRRLIGSYNSPLHF.

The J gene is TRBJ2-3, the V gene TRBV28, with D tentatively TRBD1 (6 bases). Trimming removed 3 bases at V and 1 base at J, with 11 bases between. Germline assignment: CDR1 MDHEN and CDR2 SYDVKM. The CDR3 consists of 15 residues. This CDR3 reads CASSFNRARTDTQYF. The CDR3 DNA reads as TGTGCCAGCAGTTTCAACAGGGCCCGCACAGATACGCAGTATTTT.

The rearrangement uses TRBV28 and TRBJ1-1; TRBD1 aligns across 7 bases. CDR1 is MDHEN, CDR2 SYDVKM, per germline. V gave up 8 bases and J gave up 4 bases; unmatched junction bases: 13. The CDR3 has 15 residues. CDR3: CASPPFGGGFTEAFF. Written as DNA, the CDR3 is TGTGCCAGCCCTCCTTTTGGAGGGGGCTTCACTGAAGCTTTCTTT. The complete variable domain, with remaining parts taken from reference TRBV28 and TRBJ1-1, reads DVKVTQSSRYLVKRTGEKVFLECVQDMDHENMFWYRQDPGLGLRLIYFSYDVKMKEKGDIPEGYSVSREKKERFSLILESASTNQTSMYLCASPPFGGGFTEAFFGQGTRLTVV.

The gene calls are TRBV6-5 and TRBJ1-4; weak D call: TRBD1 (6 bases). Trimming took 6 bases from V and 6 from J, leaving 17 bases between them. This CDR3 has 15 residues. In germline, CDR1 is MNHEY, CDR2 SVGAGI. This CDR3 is CASRTNRVGDEKLFF. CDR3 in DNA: TGTGCCAGCAGGACCAACAGGGTAGGGGATGAAAAACTGTTTTTT.